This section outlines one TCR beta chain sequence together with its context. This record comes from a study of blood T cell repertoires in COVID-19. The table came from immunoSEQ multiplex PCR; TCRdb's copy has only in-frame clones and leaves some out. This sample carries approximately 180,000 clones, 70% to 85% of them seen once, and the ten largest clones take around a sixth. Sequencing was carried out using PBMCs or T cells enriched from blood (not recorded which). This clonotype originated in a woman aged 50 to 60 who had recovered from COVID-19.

CDR3 DNA sequence: TGTGCCAGCAGCGCCACTAGCGAGGGGGAGACCCAGTACTTC. Its protein is CASSATSEGETQYF. The chain uses TRBV6-2 or TRBV6-3 and TRBJ2-5, with 7 bases lining up with TRBD2. The CDR3 spans 14 residues. CDR1 and CDR2 (germline): MNHEY, SVGEGT. J was trimmed by 5 bases and V by 6 bases; bases with no gene match: 9.